The rows below give T cell receptor beta chains drawn from one sample of a study of blood T cells in healthy people across ages. TCRdb re-derived calls from the 5' RACE reads in MiXCR, one entry per CDR3 protein. This repertoire shows 500,000 to 600,000 distinct CDR3 sequences, approximately 30% found once; its top ten account for about a fifth. Sequencing was performed on blood. The receptors here all came from a woman between 65 and 79 years old in good health. Each CDR3 is given with its conserved first and last residue. A D gene is named only where the DNA matches it firmly. Clone size is shown for a subset of rows, as once, few, many or a class of expanded clone.

j_gene: TRBJ2-5
d_gene: TRBD2
v_gene: TRBV5-1
abundance: NA
CDR3nt: TGCGCCAGCAGCTTGGCTGGTAGCGGGGGATTTCAAGAGACCCAGTACTTC
CDR3aa: CASSLAGSGGFQETQYF

j_gene: TRBJ2-5
d_gene: NA
v_gene: TRBV7-9
abundance: NA
CDR3nt: TGTGCCAGCAACACAGGGTCTGGCGGGGTCCAAGAGACCCAGTACTTC
CDR3aa: CASNTGSGGVQETQYF

j_gene: TRBJ2-3
d_gene: TRBD2
v_gene: TRBV29-1
abundance: few
CDR3nt: TGCAGCGGGAAGCCGACTAGCGGGGGCCTAACAGATACGCAGTATTTT
CDR3aa: CSGKPTSGGLTDTQYF

j_gene: TRBJ2-7
d_gene: NA
v_gene: TRBV5-6
abundance: few
CDR3nt: TGTGCCAGCAGTATCGACCGAGCCCCCGAGCAGTACTTC
CDR3aa: CASSIDRAPEQYF

j_gene: TRBJ2-5
d_gene: NA
v_gene: TRBV7-2
abundance: few
CDR3nt: TGTGCCAGCAGCCTACCTGGCAACCAAGAGACCCAGTACTTC
CDR3aa: CASSLPGNQETQYF

j_gene: TRBJ2-5
d_gene: NA
v_gene: TRBV12-5
abundance: NA
CDR3nt: TGTGCTAGTGGTTTGACCGGGTCCCAAGAGACCCAGTACTTC
CDR3aa: CASGLTGSQETQYF

j_gene: TRBJ2-1
d_gene: NA
v_gene: TRBV4-1
abundance: NA
CDR3nt: TGCGCCAGCAGCCCTGAGGGACCCCCCACGGTTGATGAGCAGTTCTTC
CDR3aa: CASSPEGPPTVDEQFF

j_gene: TRBJ2-5
d_gene: NA
v_gene: TRBV12-5
abundance: NA
CDR3nt: TGTGCTAGTGGTTTGGGGGGCCGAGAGACCCAGTACTTC
CDR3aa: CASGLGGRETQYF

j_gene: TRBJ1-2
d_gene: TRBD1
v_gene: TRBV7-9
abundance: NA
CDR3nt: TGTGCCAGCAGCGTCGACAGGGGCCAGCCTAACTATGGCTACACCTTC
CDR3aa: CASSVDRGQPNYGYTF

j_gene: TRBJ2-7
d_gene: TRBD1
v_gene: TRBV18
abundance: NA
CDR3nt: TGTGCCAGCTCACCCGACAGGGGAAGCGGCGAGCAGTACTTC
CDR3aa: CASSPDRGSGEQYF

j_gene: TRBJ2-5
d_gene: NA
v_gene: TRBV9
abundance: few
CDR3nt: TGTGCCAGCAGCGTAGGGGGCTTGGATGAGACCCAGTACTTC
CDR3aa: CASSVGGLDETQYF

j_gene: TRBJ2-7
d_gene: NA
v_gene: TRBV29-1
abundance: NA
CDR3nt: TGCAGCGCGACCGGGGCAGGGTACGAGCAGTACTTC
CDR3aa: CSATGAGYEQYF

j_gene: TRBJ2-1
d_gene: TRBD2
v_gene: TRBV7-8
abundance: many
CDR3nt: TGTGCCAGCAGCTTGGCGGGGGGCCTGTACAATGAGCAGTTCTTC
CDR3aa: CASSLAGGLYNEQFF

j_gene: TRBJ2-5
d_gene: NA
v_gene: TRBV2
abundance: many
CDR3nt: TGTGCCAGCGGGGCGGTACAAGAGACCCAGTACTTC
CDR3aa: CASGAVQETQYF

j_gene: TRBJ2-5
d_gene: TRBD1
v_gene: TRBV10-3
abundance: few
CDR3nt: TGTGCCATCAGGGGACGGACAGGGAACCAAGAGACCCAGTACTTC
CDR3aa: CAIRGRTGNQETQYF

j_gene: TRBJ2-3
d_gene: TRBD1
v_gene: TRBV6-1
abundance: few
CDR3nt: TGTGCCAGCAGGGCCGGGACAGCAAGCACAGATACGCAGTATTTT
CDR3aa: CASRAGTASTDTQYF

j_gene: TRBJ2-2
d_gene: NA
v_gene: TRBV7-9
abundance: NA
CDR3nt: TGTGCCAGTCTACCCACAGGGACCGGGGAGCTGTTTTTT
CDR3aa: CASLPTGTGELFF

j_gene: TRBJ2-3
d_gene: NA
v_gene: TRBV13
abundance: NA
CDR3nt: TGTGCCAGCAGCACATGGGACCCCCTCACAGATACGCAGTATTTT
CDR3aa: CASSTWDPLTDTQYF

j_gene: TRBJ2-7
d_gene: NA
v_gene: TRBV20-1
abundance: few
CDR3nt: TGCAGTGCTAGAGACCCCCGCCAGGGCACCTACGAGCAGTACTTC
CDR3aa: CSARDPRQGTYEQYF

j_gene: TRBJ2-7
d_gene: TRBD1
v_gene: TRBV11-3
abundance: NA
CDR3nt: TGTGCCAGCAGCTTGACAGGGTTGCTCAGCGAGCAGTACTTC
CDR3aa: CASSLTGLLSEQYF

j_gene: TRBJ1-4
d_gene: NA
v_gene: TRBV11-2
abundance: few
CDR3nt: TGTGCCAGCAGCTTTGGACCGAAAATTGAAAAACTGTTTTTT
CDR3aa: CASSFGPKIEKLFF

j_gene: TRBJ2-1
d_gene: NA
v_gene: TRBV6-2/TRBV6-3
abundance: NA
CDR3nt: TGTGCCAGCAGTCGACAGGATGAGCAGTTCTTC
CDR3aa: CASSRQDEQFF

j_gene: TRBJ2-5
d_gene: NA
v_gene: TRBV7-2
abundance: NA
CDR3nt: TGTGCCAGCAGCTTATCATGGCGGGGCTTAGACACCCAGTACTTC
CDR3aa: CASSLSWRGLDTQYF

j_gene: TRBJ2-7
d_gene: TRBD1
v_gene: TRBV20-1
abundance: NA
CDR3nt: TGCAGTGCTAGAGAGAGGGGGCTTGGCTCCTACGAGCAGTACTTC
CDR3aa: CSARERGLGSYEQYF

j_gene: TRBJ2-5
d_gene: NA
v_gene: TRBV12-3/TRBV12-4
abundance: NA
CDR3nt: TGTGCCAGCAGTAAGGGGAACCAAGAGACCCAGTACTTC
CDR3aa: CASSKGNQETQYF

j_gene: TRBJ2-5
d_gene: NA
v_gene: TRBV5-1
abundance: few
CDR3nt: TGCGCCAGCAGCTTGGGGATGAGACAAGAGACCCAGTACTTC
CDR3aa: CASSLGMRQETQYF

j_gene: TRBJ2-1
d_gene: NA
v_gene: TRBV24-1
abundance: NA
CDR3nt: TGTGCCACCGGAAGGGGGAATGAGCAGTTCTTC
CDR3aa: CATGRGNEQFF

j_gene: TRBJ2-5
d_gene: TRBD2
v_gene: TRBV9
abundance: few
CDR3nt: TGTGCCAGCAGCGTTAGTGGGACTAGAGAAGAGACCCAGTACTTC
CDR3aa: CASSVSGTREETQYF

j_gene: TRBJ1-5
d_gene: TRBD1
v_gene: TRBV24-1
abundance: few
CDR3nt: TGTGCCACCAGTGACAGCAGAACAGGGGACGCTCAGCCCCAGCATTTT
CDR3aa: CATSDSRTGDAQPQHF

j_gene: TRBJ2-5
d_gene: NA
v_gene: TRBV7-9
abundance: NA
CDR3nt: TGTGCCAGCAGCCGCCAGAAGAGGGGTGGGGAGACCCAGTACTTC
CDR3aa: CASSRQKRGGETQYF

j_gene: TRBJ2-1
d_gene: NA
v_gene: TRBV11-3
abundance: many
CDR3nt: TGTGCCAGCAGCTTAGGTTCGGGGGCGGGTAATGAGCAGTTCTTC
CDR3aa: CASSLGSGAGNEQFF

j_gene: TRBJ2-7
d_gene: TRBD1
v_gene: TRBV12-3/TRBV12-4
abundance: few
CDR3nt: TGTGCCAGCATCGACGCACGGGGACAGCATTCCTACGAGCAGTACTTC
CDR3aa: CASIDARGQHSYEQYF

j_gene: TRBJ2-2
d_gene: NA
v_gene: TRBV4-3
abundance: NA
CDR3nt: TGCGCCAGCAGCCCTCTCGGGACCGGGGTGACCGGGGAGCTGTTTTTT
CDR3aa: CASSPLGTGVTGELFF

j_gene: TRBJ2-6
d_gene: NA
v_gene: TRBV11-2
abundance: many
CDR3nt: TGTGCCAGCAGCTTAGCTTTATCTGGGGCCAACGTCCTGACTTTC
CDR3aa: CASSLALSGANVLTF

j_gene: TRBJ1-2
d_gene: TRBD1
v_gene: TRBV12-3/TRBV12-4
abundance: NA
CDR3nt: TGTGCCAGCAGCCTGACAGGGGGCGCGGGCACCTTC
CDR3aa: CASSLTGGAGTF